This TCR beta chain was captured in a study of T cell repertoires in cytomegalovirus infection (dated by TCRdb to the late 2010s). As for the study more broadly: Donor HLA type was relevant to the analysis, because carriage of CMV infection together with the matching HLA type was indicated by public TCR beta signatures. The paper as a whole reports these results and caveats: Carriers of CMV infection plus the relevant HLA type were discriminated by the cumulative frequency of public TCR beta family members in the study cohort and in an independent roughly 380-donor cohort. The ex vivo response was dominated by HLA-C-restricted CMV-specific TCR beta clonotypes, which also provided the single most frequent clonotype in two of eight donors.

TCRdb names Illumina HiSeq 1500 as the instrument used. TCRdb applied fastp at Q25 and MiXCR to the public reads, then kept only in-frame beta chains. Each entry merges the rows of one CDR3 protein and shows their most common DNA and genes. This sample comprises 200,000 to 250,000 distinct CDR3 sequences, about 20% of them detected only once. 15% to 20% of the sample belongs to the ten largest clones. V was cut back by 7 bases and J by 4 bases, leaving a gap of 16 bases between them. From the cysteine up to the phenylalanine, the CDR3 has a length of 13 residues. CDR3 DNA is the only sequence kept; it has 39 bases, read in frame from the first base. Reading the germline V gene gives CDR1 SQVTM and CDR2 ANQGSEA. Comment on this clonotype: It has no known antigen specificity. Base qualities are missing; no much larger clone stands one base away.

The sequence was obtained from a human donor in good health (CMV status not recorded). Some clones in this sample may be carry-over from other donors' samples. This receptor chain uses TRBV29-1 and TRBJ1-2, with the D gene too uncertain to name. Source material: CD8+ T cells from PBMCs. At the DNA level, the sequence is TGCAGCGGCCGTTCGGTAGGATCCTATGGCTACACCTTC. Its protein is CSGRSVGSYGYTF. When the CDR3 is completed using the reference TRBV29-1 and TRBJ1-2 genes on either side, the full variable domain is SAVISQKPSRDICQRGTSLTIQCQVDSQVTMMFWYRQQPGQSLTLIATANQGSEATYESGFVIDKFPISRPNLTFSTLTVSNMSPEDSSIYLCSGRSVGSYGYTFGSGTRLTVV.